This TCR beta chain was observed in a study of shared clonotypes between healthy human individuals. About this clone itself: At the DNA level, this CDR3 is encoded by other sequences in the same sample as well.

TCRdb's copy holds only in-frame clones and misses some; the assay was immunoSEQ multiplex PCR. The sample records 2 million to 2.5 million clones, approximately 94% being singletons. Those who donated were healthy HIV-negative adults, with no recent acute infections or vaccinations reported. The investigators split CD4+ cells into a CD45RA+ naive subset and a CD45RA-negative memory subset. The sequencing input was naive CD4+ T cells sorted from blood. Subset defined: CD45RA+ positively selected. The source of this sequence is a young man in good health.

The CDR3 is CASSRGGNTEAFF. The CDR3 bases are TGTGCCAGCAGCCGGGGGGGGAACACTGAAGCTTTCTTT. The chain has TRBV6-5 and TRBJ1-1; D perhaps matches TRBD1 (5 bases). Germline V gene data show CDR1 as MNHEY and CDR2 as SVGAGI. V lost 6 bases, J lost 1 base, and 9 bases lay in between. The CDR3 has 13 residues.